This T cell receptor (beta chain) is from a study of prognosis after radiotherapy for stage I lung cancer. Study-wide points: Metastatic and non-metastatic patients reportedly diverged in TRBV and TRBJ gene usage.

TCR beta CDR3 was amplified from genomic DNA by two-round multiplex PCR. Gene-specific primers for each TRBV and TRBJ gene drove first-round PCR. From the multiplex PCR reads, TCRdb called clonotypes with MiXCR, one entry per CDR3 protein. The data hold about 14,000 distinct CDR3 sequences, with roughly 25% observed a single time. This clonotype came up many times. Its antigen is still unknown. The patients, who had no history of other malignancies and had received no prior chemotherapy or radiotherapy, were all found to be node-negative on CT and PET/CT. CDR3 length equals 14 residues. With 6 bases removed from V and 2 bases from J, the gap between germline ends came to 17 bases. The germline CDR1 and CDR2 sequences are DFQATT and SNEGSKA (reference sequence).

This material consisted of PBMCs, taken before or after stereotactic body radiation therapy (not recorded which). This clonotype was obtained from a donor over 45 with non-small cell lung cancer. The genes are TRBV20-1 and TRBJ2-7; perhaps D is TRBD1 or TRBD2 (5 bases each). In nucleotides, the CDR3 is TGCAGTGCCCCCCGGGACGCGCGAACCTACGAGCAGTACTTC. As protein: CSAPRDARTYEQYF.